This T cell receptor (beta chain) was recovered during a study of monozygotic twins with inflammatory bowel disease. cDNA synthesis was performed in eight separate reactions for each sample. Template switching introduced UMIs that contain a 6-nucleotide sample barcode. TCRalpha and TCRbeta cDNA was put through two nested PCRs of roughly 17 and 9 cycles. Following a re-call of the 5' RACE reads, TCRdb has one entry per CDR3 protein and lacks DNA. The sample holds around 450,000 distinct CDR3 sequences. An approximately 2.6 ml blood sample was drawn per donor. The specimen was blood. The receptor's source is a human donor with ulcerative colitis or Crohn's disease, or a healthy co-twin of an affected twin (not recorded which).

This CDR3 is CASSHIPGADTQYF. The chain joins TRBV4-3 to TRBJ2-3; TCRdb gives TRBD1 as the D gene, but with no DNA this cannot be confirmed. CDR1 is LGHNA, CDR2 YSLEER, per germline. CDR3 length: 14 residues.